The 23 T cell receptor beta chains below come from one sample, sequenced in a study of metastatic and nonmetastatic thyroid tumors. TCRdb re-analyzed the PCR reads using MiXCR. The sample shows roughly 93,000 clones, about 13% of them seen only once. No treatment had been given to any patient before thyroid surgery. The sequenced sample consisted of blood. All receptors derive from a female donor with papillary thyroid cancer or a benign thyroid nodule (not recorded which). Some clones in this sample may be carry-over from other donors' samples.

This clone was seen many times. The chain joins TRBV18 to TRBJ2-3, with 8 bases aligning to TRBD1. Looked up from germline, CDR1 is KGHSH and CDR2 is LQKENI. CDR3 size: 16 residues. Unmatched junction bases numbered 10, after V lost 2 bases and J lost 6 bases. CDR3 sequence reads: CASSPKAPGGADTQYF. In nucleotides, the CDR3 is TGTGCCAGCTCACCAAAGGCACCAGGGGGCGCGGATACGCAGTATTTT.

This clone was observed many times. This chain connects TRBV12-3 or TRBV12-4 to TRBJ2-6; unclear D gene. V dropped 4 bases and J dropped 0 bases, with 4 bases sitting between them. The CDR3 is 14 amino acids. DNA of the CDR3: TGTGCCAGCAGTTGGCGCTCTGGGGCCAACGTCCTGACTTTC. It yields the protein CASSWRSGANVLTF.

There are many counts of this clone. The chain recombines TRBV28 with TRBJ1-2; TRBD1 aligns across 10 bases. The trim removed 4 bases at V and 7 bases at J, leaving 9 bases unmatched. The CDR3 has 15 residues. Per germline, CDR1 MDHEN and CDR2 SYDVKM. CDR3 region: CASSYSRQGAVGYTF. CDR3 sequence (DNA): TGTGCCAGCAGTTACTCTCGACAGGGGGCGGTTGGCTACACCTTC.

Ten or more counts support this clone. The chain uses TRBV20-1 and TRBJ2-2, with D perhaps given as TRBD1 or TRBD2 (5 bases each). Germline V lookup: CDR1 DFQATT, CDR2 SNEGSKA (reference sequence). Trimming pared 1 base from V and 1 base from J, leaving 10 bases between. The CDR3 spans 15 residues. CDR3 protein: CSARVGARNTGELFF. In DNA, the CDR3 is TGCAGTGCTAGAGTCGGGGCGAGGAACACCGGGGAGCTGTTTTTT.

This rearrangement joins TRBV7-8 to TRBJ2-7; no reliable D call. V lost 5 bases and J 2 bases, leaving 16 bases between the germline ends. The germline gives CDR1 SGHVS, CDR2 FQNEAQ. The CDR3 is made up of 15 amino acids. The CDR3 spells CASSQVFGPTYEQYF. The CDR3 DNA sequence: TGTGCCAGCAGCCAGGTGTTCGGTCCAACCTACGAGCAGTACTTC.

V is TRBV30 and J is TRBJ1-2; TRBD1 is a possible D gene (5 bases). V lost 6 bases, J lost 3 bases, and 11 bases lay in between. There are 12 residues in the CDR3. Germline V gene data show CDR1 as GTSNPN and CDR2 as SVGIG (reference sequence). CDR3 loop: CACPGTYYGYTF. CDR3 nucleotide sequence: TGTGCCTGTCCAGGGACTTACTATGGCTACACCTTC. Full variable domain (missing parts from reference TRBV30 and TRBJ1-2): SQTIHQWPATLVQPVGSPLSLECTVEGTSNPNLYWYRQAAGRGLQLLFYSVGIGQISSEVPQNLSASRPQDRQFILSSKKLLLSDSGFYLCACPGTYYGYTFGSGTRLTVV.

This clone was seen ten or more times. The rearrangement links TRBV20-1 to TRBJ1-5; 7 bases are a match to TRBD1. CDR1 is DFQATT, CDR2 SNEGSKA, per germline (reference sequence). This CDR3 has 13 amino acids. V dropped 3 bases and J dropped 5; count of bases not matched to a gene: 4. The CDR3 reads CSARRGPDQPQHF. The CDR3 DNA reads TGCAGTGCTAGGAGGGGGCCTGATCAGCCCCAGCATTTT.

This clone was observed at least ten times. The rearrangement links TRBV4-1 to TRBJ1-6, with 7 bases matching TRBD1. This CDR3 has 16 residues. Germline assignment: CDR1 MGHRA and CDR2 YSYEKL. Unmatched junction bases numbered 6, after V lost 0 bases and J lost 7 bases. In nucleotides, the CDR3 is TGCGCCAGCAGCCAAGAAGGACAGGCGGCGAATTCACCCCTCCACTTT. This encodes CASSQEGQAANSPLHF.

There are a few counts of this clone. Since no conserved phenylalanine or tryptophan closes the CDR3, a read error is the likely cause. The V gene is TRBV27, the J gene TRBJ2-7; possibly TRBD1 for D (6 bases). The CDR3 loop spans 16 amino acids. Germline-derived CDR1 and CDR2 are MNHEY and SMNVEV (reference sequence). V gave up 5 bases and J gave up 3 bases, with 20 bases separating them. CDR3 DNA: TGTGCCAGCAGTCCCCGCACAGGGAGAAGCTACTACGAGCAGTACTCC. Its protein product is CASSPRTGRSYYEQYS.

This clone was counted many times. Written as DNA, the CDR3 is TGTGCCACCCGGTCCATGAACACTGAAGCTTTCTTT. This codes for CATRSMNTEAFF. The chain combines TRBV28 with TRBJ1-1; D ambiguous. This CDR3 has 12 residues. Trimming pared 10 bases from V and 0 bases from J, leaving 9 bases between. Germline CDR1 is MDHEN and CDR2 is SYDVKM.

This clone was seen a few times. This chain links TRBV12-3 or TRBV12-4 with TRBJ2-2; D might be TRBD2 (6 bases). The length of the CDR3 is 14 residues. V gave up 11 bases and J gave up 6 bases, with 19 bases separating them. The CDR3 region has the DNA TGTGCCTGCGGGACTTCTCGTGGGGCCGGGGAGCTGTTTTTT. Translating it yields CACGTSRGAGELFF.

The table lists this clone with a few counts. J is TRBJ2-1 and V is TRBV6-1; TRBD2 is a possible D gene (5 bases). In germline, CDR1 is MNHNS, CDR2 SASEGT. Deletions cut 8 bases from V and 8 bases from J, with 22 bases between. The CDR3 is 15 amino acids. CDR3 in amino acids: CASPPPHVGEDEQFF. Written as DNA, the CDR3 is TGTGCCAGCCCCCCCCCGCATGTGGGAGAGGATGAGCAGTTCTTC.

About this clone itself: This may stem from a read error, because a much larger clone lies one nucleotide away. The chain links TRBV6-2 or TRBV6-3 to TRBJ2-2; TRBD1 is a possible D gene (5 bases). V shed 0 bases and J shed 4 bases, with 15 bases lying between them. This CDR3 spans 17 amino acids. Germline V gene data show CDR1 as MNHEY and CDR2 as SVGEGT. CDR3 sequence (DNA): TGTGCCAGCAGTTACTCGAGACAGTGGAAGAGCACCGGGGAGCTGTTTTTT. Protein product: CASSYSRQWKSTGELFF.

In this sample, this clone turned up many times. A much larger clonotype is one base distant, so this may be a read error. The sample contains more than one DNA sequence encoding this CDR3. The genes are TRBV11-2 and TRBJ1-3, with D hard to call. The germline gives CDR1 SGHAT, CDR2 FQNNGV. V was trimmed by 0 bases and J by 0 bases, leaving 3 bases between them. The length of the CDR3 is 14 residues. CDR3 sequence: CASSLEYSGNTIYF. DNA of the CDR3: TGTGCCAGCAGCTTAGAATACTCTGGAAACACCATATATTTT.

This clone was seen many times. The CDR3 DNA is TGCAGTGCTAGTCCCGGGACAGGGGCCTACGAGCAGTACTTC. This translates into CSASPGTGAYEQYF. The rearrangement uses TRBV20-1 and TRBJ2-7; the match to TRBD1 covers 10 bases. Germline trimming cut 3 bases from V and 2 bases from J; bases unmatched to any gene: 4. The CDR3 is 14 residues long. Germline V gene sequence: CDR1 DFQATT, CDR2 SNEGSKA (reference sequence).

In this sample, this clone turned up many times. The chain couples TRBV5-1 to TRBJ2-5, with 10 bases that match TRBD2. The CDR3 contains 15 residues. The V gene end was trimmed by 4 bases and the J gene end by 5 bases; junction bases not matched to a gene: 8. Germline CDR1 reads SGHRS; CDR2 reads YFSETQ. CDR3 DNA: TGCGCCAGCAGCCGAGCGGGAGGGCCGGAGGAGACCCAGTACTTC. Encoded protein: CASSRAGGPEETQYF.

V is TRBV30 and J is TRBJ1-5; 8 bases match TRBD1. The CDR3 sequence is 14 residues long. The V gene's germline CDR1 is GTSNPN and CDR2 SVGIG (reference sequence). V lost 5 bases to trimming and J lost 4 bases; unmatched junction nucleotides: 7. The CDR3 loop reads CAWAQGAGNQPQHF. The CDR3 DNA reads as TGTGCCTGGGCCCAGGGGGCAGGGAATCAGCCCCAGCATTTT.

This clone was picked up many times. The V call is TRBV6-5, the J call TRBJ1-1, with TRBD1 identical over 8 bases. Germline values: CDR1 MNHEY, CDR2 SVGAGI. V shed 0 bases, J shed 6 bases, and the junction held 3 bases outside the gene matches. The CDR3 covers 14 residues. The CDR3 protein is CASSYSTGGSEAFF. In nucleotides, the CDR3 is TGTGCCAGCAGTTACTCTACAGGGGGTTCTGAAGCTTTCTTT.

This clone was recorded many times. This chain connects TRBV5-1 to TRBJ1-2; perhaps TRBD1 as D (5 bases). Germline values: CDR1 SGHRS, CDR2 YFSETQ. V lost 4 bases and J lost 6, with 13 bases in between. This CDR3 is 13 amino acids long. CDR3 coding DNA: TGCGCCAGCAGCCCTTCAGGGTTCAATGGCTACACCTTC. Its protein is CASSPSGFNGYTF.

This clone was found a few times. CDR3 DNA sequence: TGCAGTGCTAATGGACTAGCGGGAAGCAATGAGCAGTTCTTC. It encodes CSANGLAGSNEQFF. This chain uses TRBV20-1 with TRBJ2-1, with TRBD2 matching over 12 bases. V lost 4 bases to trimming and J lost 6 bases; unmatched junction nucleotides: 4. This CDR3 has 14 amino acids. In germline, CDR1 is DFQATT, CDR2 SNEGSKA (reference sequence).

The chain employs TRBV5-1 and TRBJ2-7; TRBD2 matches 12 bases. The germline V gene encodes CDR1 SGHRS and CDR2 YFSETQ. This CDR3 is built from 14 residues. V lost 4 bases and J lost 6; bases outside the gene matches: 5. CDR3 DNA sequence: TGCGCCAGCAGCCTGACTAGCGGGAGTAGCGAGCAGTACTTC. Amino acids: CASSLTSGSSEQYF.

This clone was seen many times. The J gene is TRBJ1-6, the V gene TRBV28; D perhaps matches TRBD1 (5 bases). Per the germline V gene, CDR1 is MDHEN and CDR2 is SYDVKM. Trimming removed 5 bases at V and 9 bases at J, with 14 bases between. The CDR3 has 14 residues. CDR3 amino acids: CASSPLSGASPLHF. The CDR3 nucleotides read TGTGCCAGCAGTCCGCTTAGCGGGGCTTCACCCCTCCACTTT.

This clone was counted between two and nine times. A read error may be the cause here, since a much bigger clone is one base away. This same CDR3 is encoded by further DNA sequences in the sample. The chain is built from TRBV28 and TRBJ2-5, with D perhaps assigned TRBD1 or TRBD2 (5 bases each). The CDR3 spans 14 residues. The germline gives CDR1 MDHEN, CDR2 SYDVKM. Between the trimmed V and J ends, which lost 3 bases and 9 bases, there was a span of 17 bases. The CDR3 loop reads CASSFRDPMGAQYF. Here the CDR3 DNA reads TGTGCCAGCAGTTTCCGTGACCCCATGGGGGCCCAGTACTTC. Combining the CDR3 with reference TRBV28 and TRBJ2-5 gives the whole variable domain DVKVTQSSRYLVKRTGEKVFLECVQDMDHENMFWYRQDPGLGLRLIYFSYDVKMKEKGDIPEGYSVSREKKERFSLILESASTNQTSMYLCASSFRDPMGAQYFGPGTRLLVL.